This entry is about one T cell receptor (beta chain). The antigen remains undetermined. A read error may account for a junction end that differs from germline. The CDR3 sequence is 13 residues long. TCRdb reanalysed the reads using MiXCR and keeps one entry per CDR3 protein. The sample includes about 69,000 distinct CDR3 sequences, less than 30% of them seen just once. The data were obtained in a study of T cell repertoires in cytomegalovirus infection. Whole-study context: HLA-C-restricted CMV epitopes, recently identified, and well-studied HLA-B-restricted ones were used by the study. An indication of both CMV infection and matching HLA type came from public TCR beta signatures. Whole-study results and caveats: Dominant in the ex vivo response were TCR beta clonotypes restricted by HLA-C and specific for CMV.

The source of this sequence is a human donor in good health (CMV status not recorded). Some clones in this sample may be carry-over from other donors' samples. This chain uses TRBV12-3 or TRBV12-4 with TRBJ2-7; TRBD1 aligns across 7 bases. The sequences come from CD8+ T cells from cultured PBMCs, collected from culture after CMV antigen stimulation. CDR3: CAGRPGGPYEQYF. Written as DNA, the CDR3 is TGTGCCGGCAGGCCAGGGGGTCCCTACGAGCAGTACTTC.